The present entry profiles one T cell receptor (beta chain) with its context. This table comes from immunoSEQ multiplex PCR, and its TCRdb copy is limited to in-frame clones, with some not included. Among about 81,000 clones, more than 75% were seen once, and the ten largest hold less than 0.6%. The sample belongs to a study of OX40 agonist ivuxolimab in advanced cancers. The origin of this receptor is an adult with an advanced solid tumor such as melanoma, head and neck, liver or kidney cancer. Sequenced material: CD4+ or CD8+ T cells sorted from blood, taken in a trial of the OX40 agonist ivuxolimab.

CDR3 sequence reads: CASSRTSGGDTGELFF. DNA for the CDR3: TGTGCCAGCAGCCGGACTAGTGGGGGAGACACCGGGGAGCTGTTTTTT. V and J are TRBV7-2 and TRBJ2-2; 7 bases line up with TRBD2. With V trimmed by 5 bases and J by 3 bases, 9 bases remained unmatched. This CDR3 contains 16 residues. In germline, CDR1 is SGHTA, CDR2 FQGNSA.